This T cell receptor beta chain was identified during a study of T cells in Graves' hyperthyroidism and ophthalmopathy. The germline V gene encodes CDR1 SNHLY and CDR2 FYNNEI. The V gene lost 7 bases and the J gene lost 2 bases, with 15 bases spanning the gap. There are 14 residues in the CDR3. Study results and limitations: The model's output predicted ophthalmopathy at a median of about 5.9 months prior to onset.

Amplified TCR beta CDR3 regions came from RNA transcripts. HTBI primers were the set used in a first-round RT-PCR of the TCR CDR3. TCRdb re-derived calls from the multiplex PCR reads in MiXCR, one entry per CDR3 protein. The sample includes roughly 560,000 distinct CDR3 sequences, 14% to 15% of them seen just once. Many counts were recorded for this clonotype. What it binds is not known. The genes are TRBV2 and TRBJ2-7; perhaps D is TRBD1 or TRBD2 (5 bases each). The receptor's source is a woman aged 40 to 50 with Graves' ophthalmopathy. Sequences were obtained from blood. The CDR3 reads CASTNKLGAYEQYF. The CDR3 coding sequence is TGTGCCAGCACTAACAAACTAGGGGCCTACGAGCAGTACTTC.